The entry that follows covers one T cell receptor beta chain sequence. Clones were read by immunoSEQ multiplex PCR, and TCRdb kept only the in-frame ones, dropping some. The top ten clones hold 10% of a sample with some 230,000 clones, approximately 90% of them seen once. The data originate from a study of blood T cell repertoires in COVID-19. The V gene's germline CDR1 is SQVTM and CDR2 ANQGSEA. The V and J ends lost 7 bases and 8 bases, in that order; junction bases with no gene match: 8. This CDR3 is 12 amino acids long. V and J are TRBV29-1 and TRBJ1-2, with TRBD1 matching over 9 bases. The sequence was obtained from a woman aged 50 to 65 with COVID-19, enrolled during active disease. Sequenced: peripheral blood. CDR3 region: CSAKQGAGGYTF. The CDR3 bases are TGCAGCGCGAAACAGGGGGCTGGCGGCTACACCTTC.